The source of this TCR beta chain is a study of T cells in Graves' hyperthyroidism and ophthalmopathy. General study points: Among clonotypes expanded in thyroid above 0.001, most were also found in blood.

In its sample, this clonotype was seen many times. Its antigen is as yet unknown. Authors of the study amplified TCR beta CDR3 regions from RNA transcripts. HTBI primers were employed in a first-round RT-PCR of the TCR CDR3. TCRdb recomputed calls from the multiplex PCR reads with MiXCR, one row per CDR3 protein. Of roughly 700,000 distinct CDR3 sequences in the sample, approximately 15% were seen once. Stable Graves' hyperthyroidism denoted no ophthalmopathy progression over 18 months. Hyperthyroidism was newly diagnosed in patients aged 18 to 65 (duration under 2 months). V lost 4 bases and J lost 4; bases outside the gene matches: 4. Germline loops: CDR1 SGDLS, CDR2 YYNGEE. The CDR3 runs to 14 residues.

The receptor was derived from a man over 45 with Graves' hyperthyroidism. The chain links TRBV9 to TRBJ1-1; 10 nucleotides line up with TRBD1. Material for sequencing was blood. DNA of the CDR3: TGTGCCAGCAGCTTCCGGGACAGGGGCACTGAAGCTTTCTTT. Amino acid sequence: CASSFRDRGTEAFF.